The clone carrying this T cell receptor beta chain was detected a few times. What it recognizes is unknown. TCRdb passed the reads through MiXCR, listing each CDR3 protein once. The data show around 350,000 distinct CDR3 sequences, roughly 20% seen once. The source of the sample is a study of T cell repertoires in cytomegalovirus infection. Study summary: Signatures in public TCR beta sequences pointed to both CMV infection and matching HLA type. Study findings and constraints: Identification of carriers of CMV plus the relevant HLA was performed using cumulative public TCR beta family frequency. The response measured ex vivo was dominated by TCR beta clonotypes (HLA-C-restricted and CMV-specific).

The TCR originated in a human donor in good health (CMV status not recorded). Some clones in this sample may be carry-over from other donors' samples. The sample taken for sequencing was PBMCs.

CDR3 protein: CASRGTRGRLYEQFF. DNA for the CDR3: TGTGCCAGCAGGGGAACCAGGGGGCGCCTATATGAGCAGTTCTTC. The V and J genes are TRBV2 and TRBJ2-1; 8 bases are shared with TRBD1. V lost 6 bases to trimming and J lost 8 bases; unmatched junction nucleotides: 12. This CDR3 has 15 amino acids. Germline V gene sequence: CDR1 SNHLY, CDR2 FYNNEI.